Sequencing of this TCR beta chain was carried out in a study of early T cells in non-severe SARS-CoV-2 infection. Study as a whole: The input, bulk RNA from unsorted whole blood, was sequenced, and chains were unpaired.

In TCRdb, the 5' RACE reads were re-called with MiXCR into one record per CDR3 protein. Of tens of thousands of distinct CDR3 sequences listed, approximately 14% were seen once; the top ten hold approximately 4%. The sequencing used whole blood, collected at baseline. This sequence was found in an adult who was a healthcare worker with PCR-confirmed SARS-CoV-2 infection or an uninfected control (not recorded which).

This CDR3 reads CASSEQGNEQYF. The CDR3 DNA is TGTGCCAGCAGTGAACAGGGCAACGAGCAGTACTTC. The rearrangement uses TRBV2 and TRBJ2-7; perhaps TRBD1 as D (5 bases). Per the germline V gene, CDR1 is SNHLY and CDR2 is FYNNEI. V was clipped by 2 bases and J by 5 bases, with 7 bases between them. The CDR3 spans 12 residues.